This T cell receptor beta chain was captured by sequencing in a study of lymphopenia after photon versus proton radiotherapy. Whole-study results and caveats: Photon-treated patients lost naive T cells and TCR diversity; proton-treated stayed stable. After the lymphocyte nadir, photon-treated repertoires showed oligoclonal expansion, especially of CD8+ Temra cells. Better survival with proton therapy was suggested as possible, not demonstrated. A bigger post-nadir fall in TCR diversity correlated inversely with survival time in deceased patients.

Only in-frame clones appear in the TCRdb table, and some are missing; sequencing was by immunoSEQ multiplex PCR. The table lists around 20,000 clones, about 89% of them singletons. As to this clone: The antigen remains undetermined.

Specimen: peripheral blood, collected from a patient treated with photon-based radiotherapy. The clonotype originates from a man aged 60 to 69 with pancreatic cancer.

The CDR3 here is CASSKGGQPVNYGYTF. The CDR3 nucleotides read TGTGCCAGTAGTAAAGGGGGACAGCCCGTTAACTATGGCTACACCTTC. This chain uses TRBV19 with TRBJ1-2; TRBD1 agrees at 7 bases. The CDR3 consists of 16 residues. Germline CDR1 LNHDA, CDR2 SQIVND (reference sequence). V was clipped by 4 bases and J by 1 base; unmatched bases: 9. Variable domain in full (rest from reference TRBV19 and TRBJ1-2): DGGITQSPKYLFRKEGQNVTLSCEQNLNHDAMYWYRQDPGQGLRLIYYSQIVNDFQKGDIAEGYSVSREKKESFPLTVTSAQKNPTAFYLCASSKGGQPVNYGYTFGSGTRLTVV.